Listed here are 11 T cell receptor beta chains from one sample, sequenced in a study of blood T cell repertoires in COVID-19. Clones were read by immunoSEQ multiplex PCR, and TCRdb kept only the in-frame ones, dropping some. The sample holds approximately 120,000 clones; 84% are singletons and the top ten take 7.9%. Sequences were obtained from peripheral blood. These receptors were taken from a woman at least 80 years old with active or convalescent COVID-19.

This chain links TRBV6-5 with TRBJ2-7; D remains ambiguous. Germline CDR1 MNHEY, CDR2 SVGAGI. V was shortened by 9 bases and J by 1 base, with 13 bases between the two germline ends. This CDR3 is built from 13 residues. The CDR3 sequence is CASRPRPSYEQYF. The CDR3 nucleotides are TGTGCCAGTCGCCCCAGGCCATCCTACGAGCAGTACTTC.

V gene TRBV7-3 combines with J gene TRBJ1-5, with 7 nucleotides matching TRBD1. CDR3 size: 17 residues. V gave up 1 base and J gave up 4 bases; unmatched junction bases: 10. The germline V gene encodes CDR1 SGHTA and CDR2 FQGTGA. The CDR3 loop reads CASSLSPTGLGNQPQHF. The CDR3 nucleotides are TGTGCCAGCAGCTTAAGTCCGACAGGGTTGGGAAATCAGCCCCAGCATTTT.

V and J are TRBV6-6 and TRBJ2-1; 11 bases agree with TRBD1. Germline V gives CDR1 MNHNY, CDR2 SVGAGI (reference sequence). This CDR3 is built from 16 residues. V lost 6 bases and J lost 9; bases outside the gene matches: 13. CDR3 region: CASSPGQGAVLGEQFF. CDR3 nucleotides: TGTGCCAGCAGCCCCGGACAGGGGGCCGTACTCGGTGAGCAGTTCTTC.

This CDR3 is CASWGGRYGTLNTEAFF. DNA for the CDR3: TGTGCCAGCTGGGGGGGGCGATATGGGACCCTGAACACTGAAGCTTTCTTT. The chain joins TRBV28 to TRBJ1-1; D might be TRBD1 (6 bases). The V gene's germline CDR1 is MDHEN and CDR2 SYDVKM. The CDR3 covers 17 residues. V lost 8 bases to trimming and J lost 0 bases, with 22 bases between them. Using reference TRBV28 and TRBJ1-1 for the parts outside the CDR3, the full variable domain is DVKVTQSSRYLVKRTGEKVFLECVQDMDHENMFWYRQDPGLGLRLIYFSYDVKMKEKGDIPEGYSVSREKKERFSLILESASTNQTSMYLCASWGGRYGTLNTEAFFGQGTRLTVV.

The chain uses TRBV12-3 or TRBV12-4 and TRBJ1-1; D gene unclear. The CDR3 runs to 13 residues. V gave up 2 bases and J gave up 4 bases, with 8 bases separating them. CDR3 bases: TGTGCCAGCAGTTTAAAGGGAGGCACTGAAGCTTTCTTT. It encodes CASSLKGGTEAFF.

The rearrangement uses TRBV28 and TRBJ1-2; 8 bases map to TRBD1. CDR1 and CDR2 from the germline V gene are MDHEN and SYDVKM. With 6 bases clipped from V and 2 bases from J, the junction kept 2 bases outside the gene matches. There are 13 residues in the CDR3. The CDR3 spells CASRDRDNYGYTF. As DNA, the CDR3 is TGTGCCAGCAGGGACAGGGACAACTATGGCTACACCTTC.

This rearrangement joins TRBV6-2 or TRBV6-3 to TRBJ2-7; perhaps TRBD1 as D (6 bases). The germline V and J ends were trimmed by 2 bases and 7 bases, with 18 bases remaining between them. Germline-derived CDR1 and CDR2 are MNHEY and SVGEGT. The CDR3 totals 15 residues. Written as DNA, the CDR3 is TGTGCCAGCAGTTACACGAAGGCCGGGACAACGGAGCAGTACTTC. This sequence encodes CASSYTKAGTTEQYF.

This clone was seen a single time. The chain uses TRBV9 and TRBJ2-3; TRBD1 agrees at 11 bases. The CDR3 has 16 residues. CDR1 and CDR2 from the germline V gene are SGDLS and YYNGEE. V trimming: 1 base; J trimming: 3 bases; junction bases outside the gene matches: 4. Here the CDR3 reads CASSVRTGGMTDTQYF. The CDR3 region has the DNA TGTGCCAGCAGCGTAAGGACAGGGGGCATGACAGATACGCAGTATTTT. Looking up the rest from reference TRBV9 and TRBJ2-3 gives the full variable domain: DSGVTQTPKHLITATGQRVTLRCSPRSGDLSVYWYQQSLDQGLQFLIQYYNGEERAKGNILERFSAQQFPDLHSELNLSSLELGDSALYFCASSVRTGGMTDTQYFGPGTRLTVL.

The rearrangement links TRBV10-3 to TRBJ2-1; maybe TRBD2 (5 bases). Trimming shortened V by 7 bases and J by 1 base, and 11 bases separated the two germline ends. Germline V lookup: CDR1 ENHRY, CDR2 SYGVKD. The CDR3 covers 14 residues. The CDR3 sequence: CAINLSGSYNEQFF. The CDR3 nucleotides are TGTGCCATCAATCTAAGCGGTTCCTACAATGAGCAGTTCTTC.

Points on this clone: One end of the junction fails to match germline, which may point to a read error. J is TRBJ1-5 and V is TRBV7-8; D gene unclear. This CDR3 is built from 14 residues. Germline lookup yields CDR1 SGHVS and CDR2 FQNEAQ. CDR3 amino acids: CASCLTRGNQPQHF. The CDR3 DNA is TGTGCCAGCTGCTTAACTCGAGGCAATCAGCCCCAGCATTTT.

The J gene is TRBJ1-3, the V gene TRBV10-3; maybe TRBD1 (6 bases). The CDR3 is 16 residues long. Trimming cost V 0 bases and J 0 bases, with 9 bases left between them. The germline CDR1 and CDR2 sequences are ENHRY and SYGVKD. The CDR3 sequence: CAISESRGSSGNTIYF. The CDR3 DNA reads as TGTGCCATCAGTGAGTCAAGGGGGAGCTCTGGAAACACCATATATTTT.